This T cell receptor beta chain was recovered during a study of blood T cell repertoires in COVID-19. Looking at the study overall: COVID-19 samples collected from the United States, Italy and Spain covered acute and convalescent phases. T cells, B-cell-depleted T cells, or PBMCs provided the cDNA or gDNA that served as material.

Germline V lookup: CDR1 SGHVS, CDR2 FNYEAQ. The CDR3 runs 15 residues. Trimming took off 0 bases at V and 8 bases at J, with 14 bases between the two ends. As processed by the authors: It was from reference gene primer amplification that nucleated cell counts were estimated. Assay: immunoSEQ multiplex PCR; the TCRdb copy retains only in-frame clones and omits some. From that table come the V and J calls and clone size; the DNA was used to work out D and trimming. Found here are 260,000 or so clones, roughly 87% of them singletons; the top ten hold less than 10%. Material for sequencing was peripheral blood. The source is a young man with active or convalescent COVID-19. The chain carries TRBV7-6 and TRBJ2-1; D possibly corresponds to TRBD2 (5 bases). The CDR3 sequence is CASSLAARGWDEQFF. The CDR3 nucleotides read TGTGCCAGCAGCTTAGCTGCTAGAGGGTGGGATGAGCAGTTCTTC.